This passage covers 10 T cell receptor beta chains from one sample sequenced in a study of technical replicates of blood from a few donors. Some clones are missing from TCRdb's copy, which holds only in-frame ones; the method was immunoSEQ multiplex PCR. Of about 81,000 clones in the sample, 95% to 97% were seen once. The source material was T cells isolated from PBMCs. The receptors originated from a human donor in good health.

The V gene is TRBV5-1, the J gene TRBJ1-1; TRBD1 matches 7 bases. CDR3 length equals 15 residues. The trim removed 6 bases at V and 1 base at J, leaving 9 bases unmatched. Germline CDR1 reads SGHRS; CDR2 reads YFSETQ. CDR3 in amino acids: CASTRLGTENTEAFF. CDR3 coding DNA: TGCGCCAGCACGCGATTGGGGACAGAGAACACTGAAGCTTTCTTT.

The sample holds one count of this clone. CDR3 amino acids: CASSLGQETYNEQFF. The CDR3 bases are TGTGCCAGCAGTTTGGGACAGGAGACCTACAATGAGCAGTTCTTC. V usage is TRBV2 and J usage is TRBJ2-1, with 8 bases lining up with TRBD1. CDR3 length equals 15 residues. The ends lost 5 bases at V and 2 bases at J; junction bases unmatched: 5. The germline V gene has CDR1 SNHLY and CDR2 FYNNEI.

This clone was detected only once. The CDR3 here is CASSYSSAPEGAFF. DNA for the CDR3: TGTGCCAGCAGTTACTCTTCGGCCCCGGAGGGGGCTTTCTTT. The chain recombines TRBV6-5 with TRBJ1-1; tentatively, D is TRBD1 (5 bases). The CDR3 runs to 14 residues. Germline V gene sequence: CDR1 MNHEY, CDR2 SVGAGI. The germline V and J ends were trimmed by 0 bases and 11 bases, with 16 bases remaining between them.

The V gene is TRBV6-1, the J gene TRBJ2-2; a weak D match, TRBD1 (6 bases). Germline V gene lookup returns CDR1 MNHNS and CDR2 SASEGT. V was pared by 3 bases and J by 1 base, with 9 bases between. The CDR3 loop spans 15 amino acids. CDR3 sequence reads: CASSESRGNTGELFF. The CDR3 region has the DNA TGTGCCAGCAGTGAGTCCAGGGGGAACACCGGGGAGCTGTTTTTT.

The chain carries TRBV6-1 and TRBJ2-5; D possibly corresponds to TRBD2 (6 bases). The V and J ends lost 4 bases and 1 base respectively, with 13 bases between them. This CDR3 comprises 15 residues. Germline lookup yields CDR1 MNHNS and CDR2 SASEGT. Here the CDR3 DNA reads TGTGCCAGCAGTGTGACTAGTCCCCCCCAAGAGACCCAGTACTTC. Its protein is CASSVTSPPQETQYF.

The chain joins TRBV5-1 to TRBJ2-5; 13 nucleotides agree with TRBD2. Trimming at V came to 4 bases and at J to 5 bases, leaving 11 bases not matched to a gene. CDR1 and CDR2 (germline): SGHRS, YFSETQ. This CDR3 is built from 17 residues. CDR3 sequence reads: CASSPGLAGASGETQYF. CDR3 nucleotide sequence: TGCGCCAGCAGCCCTGGACTAGCGGGGGCCTCAGGGGAGACCCAGTACTTC.

The genes are TRBV28 and TRBJ2-7, with D hard to call. V was clipped by 5 bases and J by 3 bases, with 5 bases between them. The V gene's germline CDR1 is MDHEN and CDR2 SYDVKM. The CDR3 totals 11 residues. CDR3 residues: CASSLLYEQYF. CDR3 nucleotide sequence: TGTGCCAGCAGTCTCCTCTACGAGCAGTACTTC.

The chain recombines TRBV27 with TRBJ1-5, with TRBD1 as a possible D gene (6 bases). This CDR3 has 13 amino acids. V lost 5 bases and J 4 bases, leaving 9 bases between the germline ends. CDR1 and CDR2 from the germline V gene are MNHEY and SMNVEV (reference sequence). The CDR3 region is CASSTTGNQPQHF. The CDR3 region has the DNA TGTGCCAGCAGTACCACAGGGAATCAGCCCCAGCATTTT.

The chain carries TRBV18 and TRBJ2-1; 8 nucleotides match TRBD1. Germline CDR1 reads KGHSH; CDR2 reads LQKENI. The CDR3 totals 16 residues. V trimming: 0 bases; J trimming: 7 bases; junction bases outside the gene matches: 8. CDR3 residues: CASSPPTGGRGNEQFF. The CDR3 DNA sequence: TGTGCCAGCTCACCACCCACAGGGGGACGGGGGAATGAGCAGTTCTTC.

This chain connects TRBV19 to TRBJ1-2; TRBD1 aligns across 8 bases. The CDR3 contains 15 residues. V dropped 5 bases and J dropped 4; count of bases not matched to a gene: 9. Germline loops: CDR1 LNHDA, CDR2 SQIVND (reference sequence). CDR3 coding DNA: TGTGCCAGTAGTCCCCGGACAGGGTTAGGCTATGGCTACACCTTC. This gives the protein CASSPRTGLGYGYTF.